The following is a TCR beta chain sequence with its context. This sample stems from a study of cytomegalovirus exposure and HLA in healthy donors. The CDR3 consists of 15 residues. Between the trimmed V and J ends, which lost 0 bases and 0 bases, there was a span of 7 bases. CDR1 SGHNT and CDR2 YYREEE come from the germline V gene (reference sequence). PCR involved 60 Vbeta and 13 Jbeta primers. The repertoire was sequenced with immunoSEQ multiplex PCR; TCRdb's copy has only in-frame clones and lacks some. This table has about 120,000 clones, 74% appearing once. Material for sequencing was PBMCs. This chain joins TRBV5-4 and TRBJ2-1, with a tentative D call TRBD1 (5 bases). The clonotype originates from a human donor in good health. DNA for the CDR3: TGTGCCAGCAGCTTGGAGACAGCCTCCTACAATGAGCAGTTCTTC. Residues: CASSLETASYNEQFF. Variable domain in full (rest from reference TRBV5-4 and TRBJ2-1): ETGVTQSPTHLIKTRGQQVTLRCSSQSGHNTVSWYQQALGQGPQFIFQYYREEENGRGNFPPRFSGLQFPNYSSELNVNALELDDSALYLCASSLETASYNEQFFGPGTRLTVL.